This TCR beta chain was captured by sequencing in a study of response to subunit inactivated influenza vaccine. General study results and limits: A suggestion made by the authors is that each seasonal influenza vaccination recruits few new T cells.

Trimming shortened V by 3 bases and J by 1 base, and 13 bases separated the two germline ends. Germline loops: CDR1 PRHDT, CDR2 FYEKMQ (reference sequence). The CDR3 sequence is 16 residues long. In TCRdb, the RT-PCR reads were re-called with MiXCR into one record per CDR3 protein. The sample shows 450,000 to 700,000 distinct CDR3 sequences, about 14% of them seen only once. Regarding this clonotype: Its antigen is unknown.

This TCR came from a man in his fifties or sixties who received an inactivated influenza vaccine. V usage is TRBV13 and J usage is TRBJ2-4; D may be TRBD2 (6 bases). The specimen was PBMCs from blood, collected roughly 12 days after vaccination. The CDR3 spells CASSLRDSGAKNIQYF. CDR3 DNA: TGTGCCAGCAGCTTGAGGGACTCTGGGGCCAAAAACATTCAGTACTTC.